These 32 T cell receptor beta chains were all obtained from the same sample, sequenced in a study of CD8 T cells in Susac syndrome. The RNA input was about 0.5 to 1 ug, and it was reverse transcribed with random hexamers. TCRdb called the immunoSEQ multiplex PCR reads again in MiXCR, with one record for every CDR3 protein. The sample includes about 150,000 distinct CDR3 sequences, approximately 94% seen only once; the top ten take about 0.076%. The sample comprised CD4+ T cells from PBMCs. These TCRs come from a human donor in good health.

The rearrangement joins TRBV7-3 to TRBJ2-1, with 11 bases lining up with TRBD2. The germline gives CDR1 SGHTA, CDR2 FQGTGA. Trimming cost V 1 base and J 5 bases; bases outside gene matches: 1. The length of the CDR3 is 15 residues. The CDR3 region is CASSLRLAGHNEQFF. CDR3 DNA: TGTGCCAGCAGCTTAAGACTAGCGGGGCACAATGAGCAGTTCTTC.

CDR3 loop: CASSDDTNEKLFF. The CDR3 DNA follows: TGTGCCAGCAGTGACGATACTAATGAAAAACTGTTTTTT. The chain carries TRBV2 and TRBJ1-4; D gene ambiguous. Germline loops: CDR1 SNHLY, CDR2 FYNNEI. The CDR3 is made up of 13 amino acids. The V end was cut by 3 bases, the J end by 2 bases, with 4 bases between. The variable domain in full, completed from reference TRBV2 and TRBJ1-4, reads EPEVTQTPSHQVTQMGQEVILRCVPISNHLYFYWYRQILGQKVEFLVSFYNNEISEKSEIFDDQFSVERPDGSNFTLKIRSTKLEDSAMYFCASSDDTNEKLFFGSGTQLSVL.

The CDR3: CATSDFGQGQETQYF. In DNA, the CDR3 is TGTGCCACCAGTGATTTTGGACAGGGGCAAGAGACCCAGTACTTC. The chain links TRBV24-1 to TRBJ2-5, with 9 bases matching TRBD1. Germline CDR1 KGHDR, CDR2 SFDVKD. V lost 1 base, J lost 2 bases, and 1 base stayed unmatched. The CDR3 is 15 amino acids.

This clonotype appeared a single time. V usage is TRBV20-1 and J usage is TRBJ1-1; D is unresolved. The CDR3 is made up of 14 amino acids. The germline V and J ends were trimmed by 0 bases and 5 bases, with 13 bases remaining between them. Germline CDR1 DFQATT, CDR2 SNEGSKA (reference sequence). CDR3 loop: CSARDRGGWTEAFF. CDR3 coding DNA: TGCAGTGCTAGAGATCGGGGAGGTTGGACTGAAGCTTTCTTT.

This chain connects TRBV12-3 or TRBV12-4 to TRBJ2-7; D uncertain. The V and J ends lost 3 bases and 2 bases respectively, with 11 bases between them. The length of the CDR3 is 14 residues. The CDR3 bases are TGTGCCAGCAGTTTGGCAGACAACCCCTACGAGCAGTACTTC. Amino acids: CASSLADNPYEQYF.

The J gene is TRBJ2-5, the V gene TRBV7-3; D remains unclear. The CDR3 contains 13 residues. V was shortened by 4 bases and J by 5 bases, with 11 bases between the two germline ends. Germline values: CDR1 SGHTA, CDR2 FQGTGA. The CDR3 spells CASSSGILETQYF. The CDR3 coding sequence is TGTGCCAGCAGCTCAGGCATTCTGGAGACCCAGTACTTC.

J is TRBJ2-7 and V is TRBV12-3 or TRBV12-4, with D possibly matching TRBD2 (6 bases). V was pared by 3 bases and J by 5 bases, with 11 bases between. The CDR3 runs 13 residues. The CDR3 region is CASSLAGLDEQYF. CDR3 sequence (DNA): TGTGCCAGCAGTTTGGCGGGGCTGGACGAGCAGTACTTC.

The chain uses TRBV5-4 and TRBJ2-3; 7 nucleotides align to TRBD2. CDR1 and CDR2 (germline): SGHNT, YYREEE (reference sequence). The CDR3 length is 17 residues. The J segment lost 10 bases and the V segment lost 3 bases, leaving 20 bases of the junction unmatched. CDR3 DNA sequence: TGTGCCAGCAGCTCTCGCTCAGGAGGGGCAGCGGGACTCGCGCAGTATTTT. Protein product: CASSSRSGGAAGLAQYF. The entire variable domain, with the rest obtained from reference TRBV5-4 and TRBJ2-3, is as follows: ETGVTQSPTHLIKTRGQQVTLRCSSQSGHNTVSWYQQALGQGPQFIFQYYREEENGRGNFPPRFSGLQFPNYSSELNVNALELDDSALYLCASSSRSGGAAGLAQYFGPGTRLTVL.

V and J are TRBV20-1 and TRBJ1-5, with D possibly being TRBD1 (6 bases). V gave up 4 bases and J gave up 5 bases, with 12 bases separating them. Looked up from germline, CDR1 is DFQATT and CDR2 is SNEGSKA (reference sequence). The CDR3 sequence is 13 residues long. This chain's CDR3 is CSAKDRLHQPQHF. The CDR3, as DNA: TGCAGTGCTAAAGACAGGTTGCATCAGCCCCAGCATTTT.

This chain joins TRBV5-6 and TRBJ2-4; D may be TRBD2 (5 bases). Germline lookup yields CDR1 SGHDT and CDR2 YYEEEE. The CDR3 length is 14 residues. V was cut by 0 bases and J by 6 bases, with 10 bases left in between. CDR3 in amino acids: CASSLGLNGNIQYF. Written as DNA, the CDR3 is TGTGCCAGCAGCTTGGGACTAAATGGAAACATTCAGTACTTC.

The J gene is TRBJ2-4, the V gene TRBV5-1; D unclear. The CDR3 runs 14 residues. V gave up 0 bases and J gave up 0 bases, with 4 bases separating them. The germline gives CDR1 SGHRS, CDR2 YFSETQ. DNA of the CDR3: TGCGCCAGCAGCTTGGCCGTAGCCAAAAACATTCAGTACTTC. Amino acid sequence: CASSLAVAKNIQYF.

The chain is built from TRBV20-1 and TRBJ2-7; TRBD2 matches 8 bases. The CDR3 length is 14 residues. V trimming: 3 bases; J trimming: 2 bases; junction bases outside the gene matches: 6. Germline values: CDR1 DFQATT, CDR2 SNEGSKA (reference sequence). The CDR3 here is CSARISGSTYEQYF. CDR3 in DNA: TGCAGTGCTAGGATCAGCGGGAGTACCTACGAGCAGTACTTC.

The chain is built from TRBV9 and TRBJ2-5, with 8 bases matching TRBD2. CDR3 length equals 17 residues. Germline values: CDR1 SGDLS, CDR2 YYNGEE. V trimming: 0 bases; J trimming: 1 base; junction bases outside the gene matches: 8. For the CDR3, the DNA is TGTGCCAGCAGCGTAGGGCTAGCGGGCCCCATCCAAGAGACCCAGTACTTC. It specifies CASSVGLAGPIQETQYF.

This chain joins TRBV2 and TRBJ1-1, with D unresolved. Germline V gene data show CDR1 as SNHLY and CDR2 as FYNNEI. V gave up 1 base and J gave up 0 bases, with 9 bases separating them. This CDR3 region has 15 residues. The CDR3 DNA reads as TGTGCCAGCAGTGAAGGGTGGCAGATGAACACTGAAGCTTTCTTT. It is translated as CASSEGWQMNTEAFF.

V is TRBV27 and J is TRBJ2-7; a possible D gene is TRBD2 (6 bases). V was shortened by 9 bases and J by 0 bases, with 15 bases between the two germline ends. Germline-derived CDR1 and CDR2 are MNHEY and SMNVEV (reference sequence). This CDR3 has 14 residues. The DNA of the CDR3 is TGTGCCAGTCTCCCGGCGGGGAGCTCCTACGAGCAGTACTTC. Its translation is CASLPAGSSYEQYF.

The gene calls are TRBV20-1 and TRBJ2-1; unclear D gene. This CDR3 is 15 amino acids long. Trimming shortened V by 6 bases and J by 0 bases, and 15 bases separated the two germline ends. From germline, CDR1 is DFQATT and CDR2 SNEGSKA (reference sequence). The CDR3 protein is CSASLGASSYNEQFF. Here the CDR3 DNA reads TGCAGTGCGTCCTTAGGCGCGAGCTCCTACAATGAGCAGTTCTTC.

This sequence joins TRBV2 and TRBJ2-5; D might be TRBD1 or TRBD2, each matching 7 bases. The CDR3 runs 11 residues. The germline V gene encodes CDR1 SNHLY and CDR2 FYNNEI. V was shortened by 7 bases and J by 9 bases, with 12 bases between the two germline ends. The CDR3 spells CASNQGGAQYF. CDR3 nucleotide sequence: TGTGCCAGCAATCAGGGGGGGGCCCAGTACTTC.

The gene calls are TRBV20-1 and TRBJ2-4; the match to TRBD2 covers 8 bases. V gave up 1 base and J gave up 9 bases; unmatched junction bases: 8. Germline CDR1 and CDR2: DFQATT and SNEGSKA (reference sequence). This CDR3 is 14 amino acids long. CDR3 sequence reads: CSARVGSGAVIQYF. The CDR3 nucleotides are TGCAGTGCTAGAGTCGGTAGCGGGGCCGTCATTCAGTACTTC.

The rearrangement uses TRBV6-5 and TRBJ1-2; no definite D call. Trimming took off 10 bases at V and 7 bases at J, with 13 bases between the two ends. This CDR3 comprises 11 residues. Germline V lookup: CDR1 MNHEY, CDR2 SVGAGI. The CDR3 loop reads CATQRGSGYTF. CDR3 sequence (DNA): TGTGCCACCCAACGGGGTTCTGGCTACACCTTC.

This chain joins TRBV9 and TRBJ2-7; D is uncertain. CDR3 length: 12 residues. Trimming took off 4 bases at V and 4 bases at J, with 9 bases between the two ends. Germline CDR1 is SGDLS and CDR2 is YYNGEE. CDR3 DNA sequence: TGTGCCAGCAGCAAAAATGTGTACGAGCAGTACTTC. Its translation: CASSKNVYEQYF.

The rearrangement joins TRBV20-1 to TRBJ1-1, with 9 positions matching TRBD1. This CDR3 region has 16 residues. With V trimmed by 5 bases and J by 5 bases, 15 bases remained unmatched. Germline CDR1 and CDR2: DFQATT and SNEGSKA (reference sequence). The CDR3 region has the DNA TGCAGTGCTTTAAACAGGGGGCTTCATATCAGGACTGAAGCTTTCTTT. The encoded protein is CSALNRGLHIRTEAFF.

Remarks on this clonotype: At one end, the junction sequence differs from germline, possibly due to a read error. This chain links TRBV11-2 with TRBJ2-1; TRBD2 aligns across 14 bases. The germline CDR1 and CDR2 sequences are SGHAT and FQNNGV. The CDR3 covers 17 residues. The CDR3 sequence is CASSSKTSGRAVRFGVF. In DNA form, the CDR3 reads TGTGCCAGCAGCTCAAAGACTAGCGGGAGGGCCGTACGCTTCGGGGTCTTC.

The genes are TRBV3-1 and TRBJ2-7, with D uncertain. The ends were cut back, 0 bases at V and 3 bases at J, with 6 bases in the middle. The germline V gene encodes CDR1 LGHDT and CDR2 YNNKEL (reference sequence). The CDR3 totals 13 residues. The CDR3 DNA is TGTGCCAGCAGCCAAGACCTTCTCTACGAGCAGTACTTC. Encoded protein: CASSQDLLYEQYF.

This clonotype was picked up a small number of times. In DNA, the CDR3 is TGTGCCAGCAGCCAACGACCCGGGCTAGCCTACAATGAGCAGTTCTTC. The encoded protein is CASSQRPGLAYNEQFF. The J gene is TRBJ2-1, the V gene TRBV14; no definite D call. Germline V lookup: CDR1 SGHDN, CDR2 FVKESK. Trimming left V 2 bases short and J 2 bases short, with 13 bases between. This CDR3 spans 16 amino acids.

V usage is TRBV23-1 and J usage is TRBJ1-1; no definite D call. TRBV23-1 is treated as an ORF (open reading frame) with a function not yet certain. Trimming cost V 2 bases and J 1 base, with 14 bases left between them. The CDR3 loop spans 16 amino acids. The CDR3 sequence is CASSQAPITRNTEAFF. The DNA for the CDR3 is TGCGCCAGCAGTCAAGCCCCGATTACACGGAACACTGAAGCTTTCTTT.

The chain is built from TRBV16 and TRBJ1-1; tentative D call: TRBD1 (5 bases). Germline V lookup: CDR1 KGHSY, CDR2 FQNENV. Trimming removed 4 bases from V and 6 bases from J, with 15 bases in between. The CDR3 has 14 amino acids. This CDR3 is CASSPGGGGPEAFF. DNA for the CDR3: TGTGCCAGCAGCCCCGGTGGGGGGGGACCTGAAGCTTTCTTT.

The V call is TRBV30, the J call TRBJ1-1; possibly TRBD1 for D (5 bases). Germline V gives CDR1 GTSNPN, CDR2 SVGIG (reference sequence). The CDR3 consists of 13 residues. The V gene lost 5 bases and the J gene lost 1 base, with 11 bases spanning the gap. The chain's CDR3 is CAWRRRENTEAFF. The CDR3 DNA is TGTGCCTGGCGTCGCAGGGAGAACACTGAAGCTTTCTTT. The full variable domain, in which reference TRBV30 and TRBJ1-1 provide the parts outside the CDR3, is SQTIHQWPATLVQPVGSPLSLECTVEGTSNPNLYWYRQAAGRGLQLLFYSVGIGQISSEVPQNLSASRPQDRQFILSSKKLLLSDSGFYLCAWRRRENTEAFFGQGTRLTVV.

V gene TRBV27 combines with J gene TRBJ2-7; possible D gene TRBD1, 6 bases. This CDR3 spans 14 amino acids. The germline gives CDR1 MNHEY, CDR2 SMNVEV (reference sequence). V lost 3 bases to trimming and J lost 4 bases, with 13 bases between them. The CDR3 reads CASSLQAGAYEQYF. In nucleotides, the CDR3 is TGTGCCAGCAGTTTGCAGGCAGGGGCGTACGAGCAGTACTTC.

The rearrangement joins TRBV7-6 to TRBJ2-1; 12 nucleotides match TRBD1. V shed 1 base, J shed 6 bases, and the junction held 13 bases outside the gene matches. Germline CDR1 is SGHVS and CDR2 is FNYEAQ. The CDR3 extends over 19 amino acids. The CDR3 bases are TGTGCCAGCAGCTTAGGTGTAGGTGCCGGGACAGGGGGCTCCAATGAGCAGTTCTTC. Amino acid sequence: CASSLGVGAGTGGSNEQFF.

The rearrangement links TRBV27 to TRBJ1-5, with 7 bases fitting TRBD1. This CDR3 region has 16 residues. Trimming at V came to 3 bases and at J to 6 bases, leaving 11 bases not matched to a gene. The germline V gene encodes CDR1 MNHEY and CDR2 SMNVEV (reference sequence). DNA of the CDR3: TGTGCCAGCAGTTTGGGACAGACCGGGTCGGGTCAGCCCCAGCATTTT. Translating gives CASSLGQTGSGQPQHF.

The gene calls are TRBV7-9 and TRBJ2-3; 10 bases are a match to TRBD2. The CDR3 contains 16 residues. J lost 7 bases, V lost 1 base, and 8 bases had no gene match. Germline V CDR1 and CDR2: SEHNR, FQNEAQ (reference sequence). CDR3 in amino acids: CASSLVSTSGLYTQYF. CDR3 DNA: TGTGCCAGCAGCTTAGTGTCGACTAGCGGGTTGTATACGCAGTATTTT.

J is TRBJ2-1 and V is TRBV5-6; 7 bases are shared with TRBD2. From germline, CDR1 is SGHDT and CDR2 YYEEEE. V was clipped by 2 bases and J by 1 base; unmatched bases: 3. This CDR3 has 15 amino acids. The CDR3, as DNA: TGTGCCAGCAGCTTAGCGGGAACTTCCTACAATGAGCAGTTCTTC. Translated, it gives CASSLAGTSYNEQFF.